The next 28 T cell receptor beta chains were all read from a single sample in a study of blood T cell repertoires in COVID-19. Some clones are missing from TCRdb's copy, which holds only in-frame ones; the method was immunoSEQ multiplex PCR. This table has approximately 270,000 clones, about four fifths appearing once. The sequenced material came from peripheral blood. These TCRs come from a person between 65 and 80 years old with COVID-19, enrolled during active disease.

The rearrangement links TRBV7-2 to TRBJ1-1; D uncertain. This CDR3 is built from 15 residues. Germline values: CDR1 SGHTA, CDR2 FQGNSA. The ends were cut back, 2 bases at V and 1 base at J, with 11 bases in the middle. The CDR3 region is CASSLSVTWNTEAFF. For the CDR3, the DNA is TGTGCCAGCAGCTTATCGGTCACCTGGAACACTGAAGCTTTCTTT.

This sequence joins TRBV28 and TRBJ1-2; 7 bases align to TRBD1. The germline V gene encodes CDR1 MDHEN and CDR2 SYDVKM. With 6 bases clipped from V and 2 bases from J, the junction kept 9 bases outside the gene matches. The CDR3 consists of 15 residues. The CDR3 DNA sequence: TGTGCCAGCAGCTCACCAGGGGGTCCCAACTATGGCTACACCTTC. Translating it yields CASSSPGGPNYGYTF.

This rearrangement joins TRBV21-1 to TRBJ2-1; the table gives TRBD1 as D, unverified against the DNA. TRBV21-1 is a listed pseudogene. CDR3 size: 20 residues. The CDR3 reads CASSRCRRDRGHQKNNEQFF. DNA of the CDR3: TGTGCCAGCAGCAGATGTCGGAGGGACAGGGGGCACCAAAAGAACAATGAGCAGTTCTTC.

V is TRBV18 and J is TRBJ1-2; a weak D match, TRBD1 (6 bases). Germline-derived CDR1 and CDR2 are KGHSH and LQKENI. The CDR3 length is 13 residues. Trimming cost V 6 bases and J 8 bases, with 16 bases left between them. The CDR3 region has the DNA TGTGCCAGCTCGTTAGCTCAGGGGTACGGCTACACCTTC. Translated, it gives CASSLAQGYGYTF. The whole variable domain, filled in from reference TRBV18 and TRBJ1-2, reads NAGVMQNPRHLVRRRGQEARLRCSPMKGHSHVYWYRQLPEEGLKFMVYLQKENIIDESGMPKERFSAEFPKEGPSILRIQQVVRGDSAAYFCASSLAQGYGYTFGSGTRLTVV.

This clone was counted a single time. The V gene is TRBV10-3, the J gene TRBJ1-2, with 9 nucleotides matching TRBD1. The V segment lost 6 bases and the J segment 3 bases; nucleotides outside the gene matches: 8. Germline lookup yields CDR1 ENHRY and CDR2 SYGVKD. The CDR3 runs to 15 residues. DNA for the CDR3: TGTGCCATCAGGTTACAGGGGGCGAGGGACTATGGCTACACCTTC. Its protein product is CAIRLQGARDYGYTF.

V usage is TRBV28 and J usage is TRBJ2-2, with 9 bases aligning to TRBD1. This CDR3 has 14 residues. Germline loops: CDR1 MDHEN, CDR2 SYDVKM. Trimming at V came to 5 bases and at J to 4 bases, leaving 2 bases not matched to a gene. DNA of the CDR3: TGTGCCAGCAGTGGGACAGGGTCCACCGGGGAGCTGTTTTTT. It translates to CASSGTGSTGELFF.

J is TRBJ2-7 and V is TRBV30, with a weak D call TRBD2 (6 bases). Germline V gene lookup returns CDR1 GTSNPN and CDR2 SVGIG (reference sequence). The CDR3 runs to 15 residues. Trimming left V 0 bases short and J 5 bases short, with 17 bases between. CDR3 bases: TGTGCCTGGAGTGTACTCGGAGGGGTTAGTGACGAGCAGTACTTC. This gives the protein CAWSVLGGVSDEQYF.

The chain uses TRBV19 and TRBJ1-5; D is undetermined. This CDR3 region has 15 residues. Germline V CDR1 and CDR2: LNHDA, SQIVND (reference sequence). Trimming pared 5 bases from V and 0 bases from J, leaving 11 bases between. CDR3 DNA sequence: TGTGCCAGTAGTTCACAGTCTAATAGCAATCAGCCCCAGCATTTT. Protein: CASSSQSNSNQPQHF.

This chain uses TRBV18 with TRBJ1-6; D call uncertain. V shed 2 bases and J shed 6 bases, with 11 bases lying between them. Looked up from germline, CDR1 is KGHSH and CDR2 is LQKENI. The CDR3 covers 15 residues. CDR3 nucleotides: TGTGCCAGCTCACCAGATCCCGGGGTTAATTCACCCCTCCACTTT. Encoded protein: CASSPDPGVNSPLHF.

The chain is built from TRBV28 and TRBJ1-4, with 9 bases fitting TRBD1. The CDR3 is 16 residues long. The germline V gene encodes CDR1 MDHEN and CDR2 SYDVKM. J was trimmed by 5 bases and V by 5 bases; bases with no gene match: 9. As DNA, the CDR3 is TGTGCCAGCAGTCCCGGGACAGGGTACTGGAATGAAAAACTGTTTTTT. Protein sequence: CASSPGTGYWNEKLFF.

The chain uses TRBV5-1 and TRBJ2-3; possibly TRBD2 for D (6 bases). Germline lookup yields CDR1 SGHRS and CDR2 YFSETQ. The CDR3 loop spans 14 amino acids. The V end lost 0 bases, the J end lost 4 bases, and 9 bases lay between the germline ends. CDR3 in amino acids: CASSLAGTADTQYF. DNA for the CDR3: TGCGCCAGCAGCTTGGCCGGGACTGCAGATACGCAGTATTTT.

The chain carries TRBV2 and TRBJ1-3; D not certain. The CDR3 runs 13 residues. V dropped 5 bases and J dropped 0 bases, with 5 bases sitting between them. Germline CDR1 reads SNHLY; CDR2 reads FYNNEI. The chain's CDR3 is CASSRSSGNTIYF. As DNA, the CDR3 is TGTGCCAGCAGTCGCAGCTCTGGAAACACCATATATTTT.

This chain uses TRBV4-1 with TRBJ2-7; D is perhaps TRBD1 (6 bases). Germline-derived CDR1 and CDR2 are MGHRA and YSYEKL. The CDR3 spans 16 residues. V lost 0 bases and J lost 4, with 16 bases in between. Written as DNA, the CDR3 is TGCGCCAGCAGCCAAGATATTAGGGCAGGGGAGTACGAGCAGTACTTC. Translation: CASSQDIRAGEYEQYF.

The chain carries TRBV6-2 or TRBV6-3 and TRBJ1-2, with TRBD1 matching 7 bases. Unmatched junction bases numbered 5, after V lost 5 bases and J lost 5 bases. CDR1 is MNHEY and CDR2 is SVGEGT in the germline V gene. The CDR3 covers 13 residues. The CDR3 loop reads CASSPRQGYGYTF. The CDR3 DNA reads TGTGCCAGCAGTCCCAGACAGGGTTATGGCTACACCTTC.

The chain carries TRBV2 and TRBJ2-1; D perhaps matches TRBD1 (6 bases). Germline loops: CDR1 SNHLY, CDR2 FYNNEI. The CDR3 covers 17 residues. The ends were cut back, 0 bases at V and 7 bases at J, with 19 bases in the middle. The CDR3 DNA follows: TGTGCCAGCAGTGAAGCCACCGGGACAACGCGGATAAATGAGCAGTTCTTC. This sequence encodes CASSEATGTTRINEQFF.

V gene TRBV28 combines with J gene TRBJ1-1; 8 bases map to TRBD1. There are 16 residues in the CDR3. Trimming at V came to 6 bases and at J to 3 bases, leaving 12 bases not matched to a gene. Germline V gene lookup returns CDR1 MDHEN and CDR2 SYDVKM. This chain's CDR3 is CASSPRRTGIYTEAFF. The CDR3 nucleotides read TGTGCCAGCAGCCCAAGGAGGACAGGGATCTACACTGAAGCTTTCTTT.

The CDR3 bases are TGCGCCAGCATCACAAAAAGCCCAGGGGGCTACACTGAAGCTTTCTTT. Its translation is CASITKSPGGYTEAFF. This chain uses TRBV10-1 with TRBJ1-1; 8 bases line up with TRBD1. The CDR3 runs 16 residues. V gave up 7 bases and J gave up 3 bases; unmatched junction bases: 13. The germline V gene encodes CDR1 WNHNN and CDR2 SYGVQD (reference sequence).

The V call is TRBV28, the J call TRBJ2-7, with 9 nucleotides matching TRBD1. The CDR3 totals 14 residues. The ends lost 7 bases at V and 2 bases at J; junction bases unmatched: 6. Germline CDR1 is MDHEN and CDR2 is SYDVKM. CDR3 sequence: CASKQGTGTYEQYF. In DNA form, the CDR3 reads TGTGCCAGCAAGCAAGGGACAGGGACCTACGAGCAGTACTTC.

This CDR3 is CASGTGGFTDTQYF. The CDR3 DNA follows: TGTGCCAGTGGTACCGGGGGATTTACAGATACGCAGTATTTT. V usage is TRBV6-5 and J usage is TRBJ2-3, with D tentatively TRBD2 (6 bases). Germline CDR1 reads MNHEY; CDR2 reads SVGAGI. V gave up 9 bases and J gave up 3 bases, with 16 bases separating them. The length of the CDR3 is 14 residues.

The J gene is TRBJ1-4, the V gene TRBV28, with 11 bases fitting TRBD1. CDR3 size: 14 residues. Germline CDR1 and CDR2: MDHEN and SYDVKM. The ends lost 8 bases at V and 1 base at J; junction bases unmatched: 0. The CDR3 DNA reads as TGTGCCAGCGGGACAGGGGGAACTAATGAAAAACTGTTTTTT. It specifies CASGTGGTNEKLFF.

The chain is built from TRBV5-1 and TRBJ1-4; TRBD1 agrees at 9 bases. CDR1 and CDR2 (germline): SGHRS, YFSETQ. V was pared by 3 bases and J by 5 bases, with 5 bases of the junction left unmatched. This CDR3 comprises 15 residues. CDR3 DNA: TGCGCCAGCAGCTCCGGACAGGGGCGGAATGAAAAACTGTTTTTT. Residues: CASSSGQGRNEKLFF.

The chain recombines TRBV19 with TRBJ2-1, with TRBD2 matching over 8 bases. The germline gives CDR1 LNHDA, CDR2 SQIVND (reference sequence). There are 16 residues in the CDR3. With 5 bases clipped from V and 7 bases from J, the junction kept 13 bases outside the gene matches. As DNA, the CDR3 is TGTGCCAGTAGTGCTGTTACTAGCGGCGGGGGGAATGAGCAGTTCTTC. It specifies CASSAVTSGGGNEQFF.

This chain joins TRBV19 and TRBJ1-1; the D gene is possibly TRBD1 (6 bases). Deletions cut 5 bases from V and 4 bases from J, with 17 bases between. The CDR3 is 15 residues long. The germline V gene has CDR1 LNHDA and CDR2 SQIVND (reference sequence). The CDR3 spells CASSFTGSPGTEAFF. The CDR3 region has the DNA TGTGCCAGTAGTTTTACAGGGTCCCCGGGCACTGAAGCTTTCTTT.

The V call is TRBV27, the J call TRBJ2-3, with D possibly being TRBD2 (6 bases). Germline CDR1 MNHEY, CDR2 SMNVEV (reference sequence). The CDR3 runs to 17 residues. V was cut by 3 bases and J by 1 base, with 17 bases left in between. The CDR3 loop reads CASSFLYGGAGTDTQYF. CDR3 DNA: TGTGCCAGCAGTTTTCTTTACGGGGGAGCAGGCACAGATACGCAGTATTTT.

The rearrangement joins TRBV2 to TRBJ1-3; D remains unclear. V was pared by 7 bases and J by 4 bases, with 14 bases between. The CDR3 is 14 amino acids. From germline, CDR1 is SNHLY and CDR2 FYNNEI. The CDR3 region has the DNA TGTGCCAGCATGGCAGGTTCGTCGGGAAACACCATATATTTT. Amino acids: CASMAGSSGNTIYF.

This clone was detected a few times. The chain couples TRBV2 to TRBJ2-1; D is ambiguous. Germline V gene data show CDR1 as SNHLY and CDR2 as FYNNEI. This CDR3 has 14 amino acids. Trimming pared 4 bases from V and 7 bases from J, leaving 14 bases between. The CDR3 coding sequence is TGTGCCAGCAGTGTTGGTAGCCTACGGAATGAGCAGTTCTTC. This sequence encodes CASSVGSLRNEQFF.

The chain joins TRBV30 to TRBJ2-7; D perhaps matches TRBD1 (6 bases). Germline values: CDR1 GTSNPN, CDR2 SVGIG (reference sequence). The CDR3 is 13 residues long. V lost 5 bases, J lost 1 base, and 12 bases lay in between. The CDR3 here is CAWAKQGSYEQYF. The CDR3 DNA sequence: TGTGCCTGGGCCAAACAGGGTTCCTACGAGCAGTACTTC. The entire variable domain, with the rest obtained from reference TRBV30 and TRBJ2-7, is as follows: SQTIHQWPATLVQPVGSPLSLECTVEGTSNPNLYWYRQAAGRGLQLLFYSVGIGQISSEVPQNLSASRPQDRQFILSSKKLLLSDSGFYLCAWAKQGSYEQYFGPGTRLTVT.

The chain employs TRBV4-3 and TRBJ1-1; no clear D. This CDR3 is built from 14 residues. The germline gives CDR1 LGHNA, CDR2 YSLEER. The V end lost 0 bases, the J end lost 1 base, and 6 bases lay between the germline ends. The DNA of the CDR3 is TGCGCCAGCAGCCAAGAGCTAAGGAACACTGAAGCTTTCTTT. This translates into CASSQELRNTEAFF.